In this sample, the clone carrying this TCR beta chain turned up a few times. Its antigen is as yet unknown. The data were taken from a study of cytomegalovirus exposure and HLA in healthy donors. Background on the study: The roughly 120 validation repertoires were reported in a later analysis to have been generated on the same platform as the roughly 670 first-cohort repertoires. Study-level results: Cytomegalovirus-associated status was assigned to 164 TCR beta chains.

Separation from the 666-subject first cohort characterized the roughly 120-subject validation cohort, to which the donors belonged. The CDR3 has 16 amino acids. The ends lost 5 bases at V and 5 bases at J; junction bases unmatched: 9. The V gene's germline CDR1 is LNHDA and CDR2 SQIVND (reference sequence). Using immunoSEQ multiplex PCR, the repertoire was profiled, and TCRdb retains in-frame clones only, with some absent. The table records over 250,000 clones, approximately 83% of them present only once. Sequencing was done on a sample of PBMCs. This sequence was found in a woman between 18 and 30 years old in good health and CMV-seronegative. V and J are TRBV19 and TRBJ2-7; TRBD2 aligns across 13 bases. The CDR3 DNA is TGTGCCAGTAGTCGCGGACTAGCGGGAGCGTCGAACGAGCAGTACTTC. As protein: CASSRGLAGASNEQYF.